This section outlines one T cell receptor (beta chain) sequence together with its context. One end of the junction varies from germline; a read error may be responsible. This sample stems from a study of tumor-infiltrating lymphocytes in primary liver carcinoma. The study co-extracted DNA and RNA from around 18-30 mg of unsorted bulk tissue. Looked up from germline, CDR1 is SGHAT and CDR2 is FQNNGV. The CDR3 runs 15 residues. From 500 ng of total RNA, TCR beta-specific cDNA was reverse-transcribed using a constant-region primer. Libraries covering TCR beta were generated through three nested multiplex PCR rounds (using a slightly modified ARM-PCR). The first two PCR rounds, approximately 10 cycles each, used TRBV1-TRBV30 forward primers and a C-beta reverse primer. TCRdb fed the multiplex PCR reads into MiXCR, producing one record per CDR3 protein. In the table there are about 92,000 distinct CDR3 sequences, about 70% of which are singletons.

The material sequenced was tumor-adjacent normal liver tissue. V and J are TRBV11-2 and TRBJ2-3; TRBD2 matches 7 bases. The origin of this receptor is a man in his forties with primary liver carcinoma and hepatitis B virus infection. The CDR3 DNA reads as TGTGTCAGCAGCTTACGGGAGGTCGACACAGATACACAGTATTTT. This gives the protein CVSSLREVDTDTQYF.